The sequence of this T cell receptor (beta chain) was determined in a study of shared clonotypes between healthy human individuals. General study points: Researchers found naive subsets generally carried larger estimated richness than memory subsets.

J gave up 5 bases and V 3 bases, and 3 bases lay outside the gene matches. The CDR3 covers 14 residues. The germline gives CDR1 LNHDA, CDR2 SQIVND (reference sequence). Study processing details: Junction-only immunoSEQ data arrived without quality scores, meaning filtering differed. Profiled with immunoSEQ multiplex PCR; TCRdb holds only in-frame clones, not every one. V and J calls plus clone size are reproduced from that table; the DNA served to infer D and trimming. The sample consists of around 1,000,000 clones, 70% to 85% of them appearing once. Details on this clone: Its antigen is as yet unknown.

The sequenced sample was memory CD4+ T cells from PBMCs. The subset here: CD45RA-negative fraction. The chain recombines TRBV19 with TRBJ1-3; TRBD1 matches 8 bases. The receptor was isolated from a man aged 18 to 29 in good health. Some clones in this sample may be carry-over from other donors' samples. CDR3 coding DNA: TGTGCCAGTAGTATTTCCAGGGGGCGAAACACCATATATTTT. As protein: CASSISRGRNTIYF.